This is a list of T cell receptor beta chains from one sample in a study of naive and memory T cell subsets. TCRdb re-derived calls from the UMI-ligation and nested PCR reads in MiXCR, one entry per CDR3 protein. This table holds over 100,000 distinct CDR3 sequences, around 15% found once. Sequenced: naive CD8+ T cells from blood. The receptor set was obtained from a human donor in good health. The CDR3 runs from the conserved cysteine through the conserved F or W. D genes are given only for firm matches. Part of the rows lack a size; the others show once, few, many or a class for expanded clones.

j_call | v_call | d_call | clone_size | cdr3_aa | cdr3_nt
TRBJ1-5 | TRBV12-3/TRBV12-4 | NA | few | CASSLGGQGRNQPQHF | TGTGCCAGCAGTTTAGGAGGCCAGGGTCGCAATCAGCCCCAGCATTTT
TRBJ2-1 | TRBV27 | TRBD2 | few | CASSLLPASGVTMKQFF | TGTGCCAGCAGTTTACTCCCCGCTAGCGGGGTAACAATGAAGCAGTTCTTC
TRBJ2-1 | TRBV7-3 | NA | NA | CASSPTQMVYNEQFF | TGTGCCAGCAGCCCTACTCAAATGGTATACAATGAGCAGTTCTTC
TRBJ2-3 | TRBV29-1 | TRBD2 | many | CSVQAWASGGTTDTQYF | TGCAGCGTTCAGGCTTGGGCTAGCGGGGGGACAACAGATACGCAGTATTTT
TRBJ1-1 | TRBV7-9 | TRBD1 | few | CASSHLQGAGTEAFF | TGTGCCAGCAGCCATTTGCAGGGGGCAGGCACTGAAGCTTTCTTT
TRBJ2-1 | TRBV29-1 | TRBD1 | NA | CSVGWGQGAGNEQFF | TGCAGCGTTGGGTGGGGACAGGGGGCGGGTAATGAGCAGTTCTTC
TRBJ2-7 | TRBV6-1 | NA | NA | CASSPGVTYEQYF | TGTGCCAGCTCCCCCGGGGTAACCTACGAGCAGTACTTC
TRBJ2-7 | TRBV4-2 | NA | many | CASSQDAGIFSYEQYF | TGTGCCAGCAGCCAAGATGCAGGGATCTTCTCCTACGAGCAGTACTTC
TRBJ2-5 | TRBV7-6 | NA | NA | CASSLVGAEETQYF | TGTGCCAGCAGCTTAGTGGGGGCGGAAGAGACCCAGTACTTC
TRBJ2-5 | TRBV20-1 | NA | few | CSASLFPPQLNQETQYF | TGCAGTGCTAGTTTATTCCCCCCCCAGCTTAATCAAGAGACCCAGTACTTC
TRBJ1-2 | TRBV5-4 | NA | NA | CASSLAVGGNGYTF | TGTGCCAGCAGCTTGGCCGTTGGGGGAAATGGCTACACCTTC
TRBJ2-1 | TRBV20-1 | TRBD2 | few | CSAWGLAENYNEQFF | TGCAGTGCTTGGGGACTAGCGGAAAACTACAATGAGCAGTTCTTC
TRBJ1-5 | TRBV4-3 | NA | NA | CASSQDWTGSNQPQHF | TGCGCCAGCAGCCAAGACTGGACGGGTAGCAATCAGCCCCAGCATTTT
TRBJ2-1 | TRBV11-3 | NA | few | CASSVRGEQFF | TGTGCCAGCAGCGTTAGGGGTGAGCAGTTCTTC
TRBJ2-3 | TRBV4-2 | NA | NA | CASSPRNRRDTQYF | TGTGCCAGCAGCCCGAGGAACAGGCGAGATACGCAGTATTTT
TRBJ1-2 | TRBV10-3 | NA | few | CATRDGSNYGYTF | TGTGCCACCCGGGACGGTTCTAACTATGGCTACACCTTC
TRBJ2-3 | TRBV6-1 | TRBD2 | many | CASSEPTLADDTDTQYF | TGTGCCAGCAGTGAGCCCACACTAGCGGACGACACAGATACGCAGTATTTT
TRBJ1-2 | TRBV29-1 | NA | few | CSGVESSYGYTF | TGCAGCGGCGTGGAGTCTAGCTATGGCTACACCTTC
TRBJ1-1 | TRBV6-2/TRBV6-3 | NA | NA | CASSYSSANTEAFF | TGTGCCAGCAGTTACTCATCGGCGAACACTGAAGCTTTCTTT
TRBJ2-1 | TRBV12-3/TRBV12-4 | TRBD2 | many | CASKSSGSYNEQFF | TGTGCCAGCAAATCTAGCGGGAGCTACAATGAGCAGTTCTTC
TRBJ2-1 | TRBV5-5 | NA | few | CASSQFSSRNEQFF | TGTGCCAGCAGCCAATTCAGTTCCCGCAATGAGCAGTTCTTC
TRBJ1-1 | TRBV30 | NA | few | CAWRLNTEAFF | TGTGCCTGGAGGTTGAACACTGAAGCTTTCTTT
TRBJ2-3 | TRBV29-1 | NA | NA | CSVDGLFSDTQYF | TGCAGCGTGGATGGACTCTTTTCGGATACGCAGTATTTT
TRBJ1-2 | TRBV20-1 | NA | NA | CSARGSDPTFGYGYTF | TGCAGTGCTAGAGGTTCGGATCCAACTTTCGGCTATGGCTACACCTTC
TRBJ2-3 | TRBV28 | NA | NA | CASSAPLVADTQYF | TGTGCCAGCAGTGCCCCACTAGTGGCAGATACGCAGTATTTT
TRBJ2-7 | TRBV10-3 | TRBD1 | once | CAISRTGWDEQYF | TGTGCCATATCCCGGACAGGGTGGGACGAGCAGTACTTC
TRBJ1-5 | TRBV5-5 | NA | NA | CASSLGMVSGQPQHF | TGTGCCAGCAGCCTAGGCATGGTGTCGGGTCAGCCCCAGCATTTT
TRBJ1-1 | TRBV20-1 | NA | NA | CSARDVTENTEAFF | TGCAGTGCTAGAGATGTAACAGAGAACACTGAAGCTTTCTTT
TRBJ2-7 | TRBV7-2 | NA | NA | CASSSPMSYEQYF | TGTGCCAGCAGCTCACCCATGTCCTACGAGCAGTACTTC
TRBJ1-1 | TRBV3-1 | TRBD1 | NA | CASSPGQGARTEAFF | TGTGCCAGCAGCCCCGGACAGGGGGCTCGGACTGAAGCTTTCTTT
TRBJ2-7 | TRBV7-9 | TRBD1 | once | CASRTGTGILVGEQYF | TGTGCCAGCAGAACCGGGACAGGGATTCTGGTCGGCGAGCAGTACTTC
TRBJ2-7 | TRBV6-5 | NA | NA | CASGDLSGEQYF | TGTGCCAGCGGGGACCTGAGTGGTGAGCAGTACTTC
TRBJ2-1 | TRBV12-3/TRBV12-4 | TRBD1 | NA | CASRGTGYYNEQFF | TGTGCCAGCAGGGGGACAGGGTACTACAATGAGCAGTTCTTC
TRBJ1-2 | TRBV5-1 | NA | many | CASSSGHHQEGYGYTF | TGCGCCAGCAGCTCGGGACACCACCAGGAGGGCTATGGCTACACCTTC
TRBJ2-7 | TRBV4-1 | TRBD1 | few | CASSQEEGQGGGEQYF | TGCGCCAGCAGCCAAGAGGAGGGACAGGGGGGCGGCGAGCAGTACTTC
TRBJ1-1 | TRBV5-6 | TRBD1 | once | CASSQGQVRGTEAFF | TGTGCCAGCAGCCAAGGACAGGTGCGGGGCACTGAAGCTTTCTTT
TRBJ2-7 | TRBV3-1 | NA | NA | CASSQADAVYEQYF | TGTGCCAGCAGCCAGGCCGACGCGGTCTACGAGCAGTACTTC
TRBJ2-7 | TRBV7-9 | NA | NA | CASSLALGSSYEQYF | TGTGCCAGCAGCTTAGCGCTAGGCAGCTCCTACGAGCAGTACTTC
TRBJ1-2 | TRBV7-9 | TRBD1 | NA | CASSLALGDRDNYGYTF | TGTGCCAGCAGCTTAGCGCTAGGGGACAGGGATAACTATGGCTACACCTTC
TRBJ2-1 | TRBV20-1 | TRBD2 | NA | CSASHSGGALSTNNEQFF | TGCAGTGCTAGTCATAGCGGGGGGGCCTTGTCGACCAACAATGAGCAGTTCTTC